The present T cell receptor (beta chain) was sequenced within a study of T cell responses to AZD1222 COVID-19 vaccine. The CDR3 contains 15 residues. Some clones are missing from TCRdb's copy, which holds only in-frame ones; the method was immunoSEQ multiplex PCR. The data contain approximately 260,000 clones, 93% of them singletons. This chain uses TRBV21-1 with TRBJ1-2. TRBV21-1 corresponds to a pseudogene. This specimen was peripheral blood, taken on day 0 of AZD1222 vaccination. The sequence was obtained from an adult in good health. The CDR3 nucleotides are TGTCCAAGCAGCCCCATGGGGTGGAGGGGCTATGGCTACACCTTC. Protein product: CPSSPMGWRGYGYTF.